This T cell receptor beta chain was sequenced for a study of tumor and adjacent non-tumor tissue in lung cancer. Study details: Some 4.2 million productive TCRbeta reads were obtained per sample on average. Overall study findings and caveats: Higher tumor TCR diversity was associated with shorter survival. Tumor tissue had significantly higher TCR diversity than normal lung.

Germline V lookup: CDR1 SGHAT, CDR2 FQDESV (reference sequence). The CDR3 is 16 residues long. This clonotype was seen once. Its antigen is not known. Germline is not matched at one junction end, which may reflect a read error. The library came from three nested PCR rounds adapted from ARM-PCR protocols. TCRdb used MiXCR to reprocess the multiplex PCR reads, holding one entry per CDR3 protein. Of about 81,000 distinct CDR3 sequences listed, approximately 77% were seen once; the top ten hold approximately 10%. The template was RNA from unsorted bulk tissue. The source material was lung tumor tissue. This chain uses TRBV11-1 with TRBJ2-1; TRBD2 aligns across 7 bases. This receptor was taken from a woman aged 35 to 49 with non-small cell lung cancer. CDR3 sequence (DNA): TGTGCCAGCAGCTCGGAGGGAACTAGCGAGGGTAATGAGCAGTTATTC. Protein: CASSSEGTSEGNEQLF.